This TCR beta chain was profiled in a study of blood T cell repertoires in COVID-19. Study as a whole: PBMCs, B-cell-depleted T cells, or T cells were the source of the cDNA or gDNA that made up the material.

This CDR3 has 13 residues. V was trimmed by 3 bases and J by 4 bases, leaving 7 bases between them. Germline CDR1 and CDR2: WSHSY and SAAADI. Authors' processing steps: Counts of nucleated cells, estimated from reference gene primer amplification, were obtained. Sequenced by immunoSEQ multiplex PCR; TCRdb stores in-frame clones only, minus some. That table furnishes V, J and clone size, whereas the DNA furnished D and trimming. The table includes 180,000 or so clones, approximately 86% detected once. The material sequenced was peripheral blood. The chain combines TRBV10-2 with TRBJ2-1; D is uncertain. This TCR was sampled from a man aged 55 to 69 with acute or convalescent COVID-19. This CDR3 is CASSDPPYNEQFF. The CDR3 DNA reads TGCGCCAGCAGTGACCCCCCTTACAATGAGCAGTTCTTC.